This entry lists 11 T cell receptor beta chains sequenced from one sample in a study of blood T cell repertoires in COVID-19. The method was immunoSEQ multiplex PCR; TCRdb's version includes in-frame clones alone and lacks a portion of them. Among almost 500,000 clones listed, 70% to 90% were seen once. Specimen: PBMCs or T cells enriched from blood (not recorded which). The receptors derive from a woman aged 60-75 years who had recovered from COVID-19.

The chain uses TRBV13 and TRBJ2-2, with TRBD2 matching over 10 bases. CDR3 length: 18 residues. V dropped 5 bases and J dropped 5; count of bases not matched to a gene: 14. Germline CDR1 is PRHDT and CDR2 is FYEKMQ (reference sequence). The CDR3 region has the DNA TGTGCCAGCAGCCACCAGTCTAGCGGGGGCCGAGGGACCGGGGAGCTGTTTTTT. Translation gives CASSHQSSGGRGTGELFF.

The rearrangement uses TRBV6-5 and TRBJ1-2; 8 nucleotides match TRBD1. This CDR3 contains 16 residues. The germline V gene encodes CDR1 MNHEY and CDR2 SVGAGI. After removal of 0 bases from V and 9 bases from J, the junction contained 12 bases not matched to a gene. CDR3 DNA: TGTGCCAGCAGTTACTCGCCATGGGCAGGGGGCTCGAGCTACACCTTC. Its translation is CASSYSPWAGGSSYTF.

The chain has TRBV12-3 or TRBV12-4 and TRBJ1-1; the D is unclear. The CDR3 loop spans 13 amino acids. V was shortened by 6 bases and J by 5 bases, with 13 bases between the two germline ends. This chain's CDR3 is CASRISGGTEAFF. DNA for the CDR3: TGTGCCAGCAGAATATCTGGAGGGACTGAAGCTTTCTTT.

The chain is built from TRBV24-1 and TRBJ2-1, with D possibly matching TRBD2 (6 bases). Germline CDR1 reads KGHDR; CDR2 reads SFDVKD. CDR3 size: 16 residues. Deletions cut 2 bases from V and 1 base from J, with 11 bases between. The CDR3: CATSDYGTRSYNEQFF. The DNA of the CDR3 is TGTGCCACCAGTGATTACGGGACTCGGTCCTACAATGAGCAGTTCTTC.

The rearrangement joins TRBV2 to TRBJ1-2; 10 bases map to TRBD1. The CDR3 runs 15 residues. CDR1 and CDR2 from the germline V gene are SNHLY and FYNNEI. The V and J ends lost 1 base and 4 bases, in that order; junction bases with no gene match: 3. CDR3 loop: CASSEVRTGGYGYTF. As DNA, the CDR3 is TGTGCCAGCAGTGAAGTAAGGACAGGGGGCTATGGCTACACCTTC.

Notes on this clone: Other DNA sequences of this sample code for an identical CDR3. The rearrangement joins TRBV24-1 to TRBJ2-7; 9 bases agree with TRBD1. Germline loops: CDR1 KGHDR, CDR2 SFDVKD. J lost 4 bases, V lost 3 bases, and 3 bases had no gene match. CDR3 length: 14 residues. The CDR3 DNA reads TGTGCCACCAGTGATCCCGGACAGGGGTACGAGCAGTACTTC. This codes for CATSDPGQGYEQYF.

The genes are TRBV18 and TRBJ2-5; TRBD1 is a possible D gene (5 bases). The ends were cut back, 1 base at V and 3 bases at J, with 15 bases in the middle. Germline V gives CDR1 KGHSH, CDR2 LQKENI. The CDR3 extends over 16 amino acids. The CDR3 region is CASSPRGKGREETQYF. The DNA of the CDR3 is TGTGCCAGCTCACCACGGGGAAAGGGCAGGGAAGAGACCCAGTACTTC. The variable domain in full, completed from reference TRBV18 and TRBJ2-5, reads NAGVMQNPRHLVRRRGQEARLRCSPMKGHSHVYWYRQLPEEGLKFMVYLQKENIIDESGMPKERFSAEFPKEGPSILRIQQVVRGDSAAYFCASSPRGKGREETQYFGPGTRLLVL.

The chain employs TRBV3-1 (or the pseudogene TRBV3-2) and TRBJ2-2, with a tentative D call TRBD2 (6 bases). The CDR3 is 13 amino acids. Per germline, CDR1 LGHDT and CDR2 YNNKEL (reference sequence). V gave up 4 bases and J gave up 4 bases, with 7 bases separating them. The chain's CDR3 is CASSRGVTGELFF. In DNA, the CDR3 is TGTGCCAGCAGCCGGGGGGTCACCGGGGAGCTGTTTTTT.

V usage is TRBV11-2 and J usage is TRBJ2-7; 7 bases map to TRBD1. V was clipped by 3 bases and J by 2 bases; unmatched bases: 7. Germline CDR1 reads SGHAT; CDR2 reads FQNNGV. This CDR3 has 15 residues. DNA of the CDR3: TGTGCCAGCAGCTTTTTACGGGGACAGACCTACGAGCAGTACTTC. Amino acid sequence: CASSFLRGQTYEQYF.

This sequence joins TRBV5-1 and TRBJ1-1, with D perhaps TRBD1 (5 bases). The length of the CDR3 is 14 residues. Trimming stripped 3 bases from V and 6 bases from J, with 15 bases between. Germline V gives CDR1 SGHRS, CDR2 YFSETQ. The CDR3 DNA reads as TGCGCCAGCAGCTCTCCTCAGGGATCTCCTGAAGCTTTCTTT. Translated: CASSSPQGSPEAFF.

In this sample, this clone turned up once. The chain recombines TRBV27 with TRBJ1-2; 7 nucleotides agree with TRBD1. Germline CDR1 reads MNHEY; CDR2 reads SMNVEV (reference sequence). The CDR3 extends over 15 amino acids. Unmatched junction bases numbered 6, after V lost 0 bases and J lost 5 bases. The CDR3 region is CASSLSAGGWYGYTF. The CDR3 nucleotides read TGTGCCAGCAGTTTATCGGCAGGGGGGTGGTATGGCTACACCTTC.